This TCR beta chain was sequenced during a study of T cell changes during pregnancy in multiple sclerosis. TCRdb's copy holds only in-frame clones and misses some; the assay was immunoSEQ multiplex PCR. In the table there are 30,000 to 45,000 clones, about 91% of which are singletons. Germline lookup yields CDR1 LNHDA and CDR2 SQIVND (reference sequence). The CDR3 contains 15 residues. V was trimmed by 1 base and J by 1 base, leaving 10 bases between them. The chain joins TRBV19 to TRBJ1-1; maybe TRBD1 (5 bases). The sequence came from a female donor with multiple sclerosis, enrolled in a pregnancy study. The sample here was CD4+ T cells from peripheral blood mononuclear cells, taken after pregnancy. The CDR3 spells CASSIGTNTNTEAFF. CDR3 DNA sequence: TGTGCCAGTAGTATAGGGACAAACACGAACACTGAAGCTTTCTTT. Looking up the rest from reference TRBV19 and TRBJ1-1 gives the full variable domain: DGGITQSPKYLFRKEGQNVTLSCEQNLNHDAMYWYRQDPGQGLRLIYYSQIVNDFQKGDIAEGYSVSREKKESFPLTVTSAQKNPTAFYLCASSIGTNTNTEAFFGQGTRLTVV.